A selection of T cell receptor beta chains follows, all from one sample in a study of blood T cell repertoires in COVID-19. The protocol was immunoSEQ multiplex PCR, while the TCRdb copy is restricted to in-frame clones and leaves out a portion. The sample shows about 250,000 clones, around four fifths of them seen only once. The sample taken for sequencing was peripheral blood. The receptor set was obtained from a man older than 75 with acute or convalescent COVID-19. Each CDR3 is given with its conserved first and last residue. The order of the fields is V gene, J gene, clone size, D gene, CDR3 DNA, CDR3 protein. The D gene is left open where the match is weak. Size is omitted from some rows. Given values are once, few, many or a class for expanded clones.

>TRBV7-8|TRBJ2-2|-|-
TGTGCCAGCAGCTTAGCCCCTCGGACCGGGGAGCTGTTTTTT
CASSLAPRTGELFF
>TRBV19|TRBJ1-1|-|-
TGTGCCAGTAGTATCGGACTTTCAGATGAAGCTTTCTTT
CASSIGLSDEAFF
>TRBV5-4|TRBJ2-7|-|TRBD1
TGTGCCAGCAGCCCGACGGGACAGGGTTCCTACGAGCAGTACTTC
CASSPTGQGSYEQYF
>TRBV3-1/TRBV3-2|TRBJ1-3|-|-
TGTGCCAGCAGCCCCGGGGGGGTTCCCCCAGGGTTTAGTGGAAACACCATATATTTT
CASSPGGVPPGFSGNTIYF
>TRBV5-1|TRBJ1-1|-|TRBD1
TGCGCCAGCAGCCCGCAGCCAGGGGGAGAAGCTTTCTTT
CASSPQPGGEAFF
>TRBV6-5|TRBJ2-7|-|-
TGTGCCGGGCAAACTAGGGACGAGCAGTACTTC
CAGQTRDEQYF
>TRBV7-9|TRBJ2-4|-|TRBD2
TGTGCCAGCAGCTTTTGGGGAGGGGAGGGGAACATTCAGTACTTC
CASSFWGGEGNIQYF
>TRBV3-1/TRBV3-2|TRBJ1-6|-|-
TGTGCCAGCAGCCGAAGAACAACCGGGACAAATAATTCACCCCTCCACTTT
CASSRRTTGTNNSPLHF
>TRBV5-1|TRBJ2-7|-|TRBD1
TGCGCCAGCAGCGGGGGGACAGGGGGAAAATTCTACGAGCAGTACTTC
CASSGGTGGKFYEQYF
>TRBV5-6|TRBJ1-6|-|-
TGTGCCAGCAGCTTTCGGGCAGGGGATTCACCCCTCCACTTT
CASSFRAGDSPLHF
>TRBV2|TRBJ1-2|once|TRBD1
TGTGCCAGCGGGGACAGTTATGGCTACACCTTC
CASGDSYGYTF
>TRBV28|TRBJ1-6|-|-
TGTGCCAGCACATTACTCCTTAATTCACCCCTCCACTTT
CASTLLLNSPLHF
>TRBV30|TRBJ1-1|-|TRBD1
TGTGCCTGGGGACAGGGCTCTAAAGCTTTCTTT
CAWGQGSKAFF
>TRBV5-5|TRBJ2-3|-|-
TGTGCCAGCAGCTTGGCTCTGGATACGCAGTATTTT
CASSLALDTQYF
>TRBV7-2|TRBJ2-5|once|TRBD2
TGTGCCAGCAGCTTAGGTTTGTTAGCGGGGGCCCAAGAGACCCAGTACTTC
CASSLGLLAGAQETQYF
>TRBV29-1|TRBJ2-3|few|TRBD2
TGCAGCGCCCGCCCGGGGGGGACTAGCACAGATACGCAGTATTTT
CSARPGGTSTDTQYF
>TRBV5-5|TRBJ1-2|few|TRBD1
TGTGCCAGCAGCTTGCCCACAGGGGAGGCACGGGGCTACACCTTC
CASSLPTGEARGYTF
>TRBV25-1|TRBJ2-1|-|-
TGTGCCAGCAGTGAAAATCTTTGGAGCGGATCTCAGTTCTTC
CASSENLWSGSQFF
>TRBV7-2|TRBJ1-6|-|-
TGTGCCAGCAGCTTAGAGCTTGATTCACCCCTCCACTTT
CASSLELDSPLHF
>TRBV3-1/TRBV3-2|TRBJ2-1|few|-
TGTGCCAGCAGCCAATCCCAGCAGGCCTACAATGAGCAGTTCTTC
CASSQSQQAYNEQFF
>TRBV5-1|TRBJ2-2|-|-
TGCGCCAGCAGCTACGGACAGACGAACACCGGGGAGCTGTTTTTT
CASSYGQTNTGELFF
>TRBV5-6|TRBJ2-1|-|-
TGTGCCAGCAGCTTACAGGGCTACAATGAGCAGTTCTTC
CASSLQGYNEQFF
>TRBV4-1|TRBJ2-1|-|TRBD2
TGCGCCAGCAGCGCGGGACTAGCGGCATACAATGAGCAGTTCTTC
CASSAGLAAYNEQFF
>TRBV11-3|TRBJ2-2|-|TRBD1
TGTGCCAGCAGCCGGGGACAGGGGACCAACACCGGGGAGCTGTTTTTT
CASSRGQGTNTGELFF
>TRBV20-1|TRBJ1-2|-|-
TGCAGTGCTGGACATAACTATGGCTACACCTTC
CSAGHNYGYTF
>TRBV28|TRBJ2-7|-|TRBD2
TGTGCCAGCAGTTCGGGAGGGGTAGCAGTATACGAGCAGTACTTC
CASSSGGVAVYEQYF
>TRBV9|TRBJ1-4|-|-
TGTGCCAGCAGCGTAGAATATACATACGGGGAAAAACTGTTTTTT
CASSVEYTYGEKLFF
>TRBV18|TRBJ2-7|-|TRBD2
TGTGCCAGCTCGCGGGGGACGCTGGCCTCCGAGCAGTACTTC
CASSRGTLASEQYF
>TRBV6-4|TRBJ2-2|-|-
TGTGCCAGCAGTGAACAAGGGGGTTCGAACACCGGGGAGCTGTTTTTT
CASSEQGGSNTGELFF
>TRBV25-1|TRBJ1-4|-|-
TGTGCCAGCAAACGCGCCCCGGGAGGTACTAATGAAAAACTGTTTTTT
CASKRAPGGTNEKLFF
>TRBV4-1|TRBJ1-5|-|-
TGCGCCAGCAGCCTATTTGGACAGAACCAGCCCCAGCATTTT
CASSLFGQNQPQHF
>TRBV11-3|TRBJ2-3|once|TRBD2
TGTGCCAGCAGCTTAGGGGGGGGAGCGGATACGCAGTATTTT
CASSLGGGADTQYF
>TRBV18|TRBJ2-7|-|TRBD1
TGTGCCAGCTCACCGGTTGGGACAGCCTACGAGCAGTACTTC
CASSPVGTAYEQYF
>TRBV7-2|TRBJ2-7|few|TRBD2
TGTGCCAGCAGCTGGGGAAGCGGGGGGTACTCCTACGAGCAGTACTTC
CASSWGSGGYSYEQYF
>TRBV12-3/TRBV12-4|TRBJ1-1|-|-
TGTGCCAGCAGTCCAGGGTTGAACACTGAAGCTTTCTTT
CASSPGLNTEAFF
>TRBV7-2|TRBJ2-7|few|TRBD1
TGTGCCAGCAGCCTTGACAGGGGGATTTATGAGCAGTACTTC
CASSLDRGIYEQYF
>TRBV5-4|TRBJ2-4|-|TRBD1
TGTGCCAGCAGCTTAGAACAGGGGGCCAAAAACATTCAGTACTTC
CASSLEQGAKNIQYF
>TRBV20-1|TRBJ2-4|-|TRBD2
TGCAGTGCTAGTTGGGCTAGCGGGCTAGCCAAAAACATTCAGTACTTC
CSASWASGLAKNIQYF
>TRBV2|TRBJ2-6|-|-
TGTGCCAGCAGTGAAGCATTTTCGGTATCTGGGGCCAACGTCCTGACTTTC
CASSEAFSVSGANVLTF
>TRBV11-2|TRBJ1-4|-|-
TGTGCCAGCAGTCTGCAAGGGGCAAATGAAAAACTGTTTTTT
CASSLQGANEKLFF
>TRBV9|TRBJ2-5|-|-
TGTGCCAGCAGCCTAAGCACCCTGGAGACCCAGTACTTC
CASSLSTLETQYF
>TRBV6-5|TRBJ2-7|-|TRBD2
TGTGCCAGCAGCCTGACTAGCGGGAGTGTCCACGAGCAGTACTTC
CASSLTSGSVHEQYF
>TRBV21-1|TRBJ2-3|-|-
TGTGCCAGCAGCCGAAGACAGGGGCTCGATACGCAGTATTTT
CASSRRQGLDTQYF
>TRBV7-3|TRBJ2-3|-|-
TGTGCCAGCAGCTTAAGTGCTTCGGGCACAGATACGCAGTATTTT
CASSLSASGTDTQYF
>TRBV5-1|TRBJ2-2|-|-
TGCGCCAGCAGCTTGCGGGACACCGGGGAGCTGTTTTTT
CASSLRDTGELFF
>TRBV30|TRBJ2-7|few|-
TGTGCCTGGAGCACAGGTACCTACGAGCAGTACTTC
CAWSTGTYEQYF